This T cell receptor (beta chain) was found in a study of Ad26.COV2.S vaccination and SARS-CoV-2 variants. V lost 0 bases and J 8 bases, leaving 13 bases between the germline ends. Germline V gene sequence: CDR1 SGHAT, CDR2 FQNNGV. This CDR3 has 14 amino acids. Details on this clone: Antigen: not known.

Points from the study as a whole: With respect to non-spike TCR breadth, vaccine and placebo recipients were similar.

TCRdb keeps only in-frame clones here, not all; method: immunoSEQ multiplex PCR. Among around 320,000 clones listed, about 85% were seen once. As for treatment: about 20 received Ad26.COV2.S at low or high dose, single or two shots; about 5 received placebo; per-sample allocation not given. Repertoires come from day 63 after the first vaccine or placebo injection. Adults aged 18-55 years in Boston included the donor. The sequence was obtained from a person between 18 and 65 years old who received the Ad26.COV2.S COVID-19 vaccine or a placebo. The sample was peripheral blood, taken in a trial of Ad26.COV2.S vaccine versus placebo. The V call is TRBV11-2, the J call TRBJ1-2, with TRBD1 as a possible D gene (5 bases). As DNA, the CDR3 is TGTGCCAGCAGCTTAGACTTCCTAGGGGTCGGCTACACCTTC. It codes for CASSLDFLGVGYTF. Together with reference TRBV11-2 and TRBJ1-2, the CDR3 gives the full variable domain: EAGVAQSPRYKIIEKRQSVAFWCNPISGHATLYWYQQILGQGPKLLIQFQNNGVVDDSQLPKDRFSAERLKGVDSTLKIQPAKLEDSAVYLCASSLDFLGVGYTFGSGTRLTVV.